This entry is about one TCR beta chain. This specimen belongs to a study of CD8+ T cells in alopecia areata. The CDR3 is 17 amino acids. The J segment lost 7 bases and the V segment lost 3 bases, leaving 14 bases of the junction unmatched. The authors extracted RNA and reverse transcribed it into cDNA as the sequencing template. The method was immunoSEQ multiplex PCR; TCRdb's version includes in-frame clones alone and lacks a portion of them. The table has about 120,000 clones, around 48% seen once. The J gene is TRBJ1-5, the V gene TRBV23-1, with 8 bases identical to TRBD1. TRBV23-1 is labeled an ORF, and its function is uncertain. The TCR comes from a human donor with alopecia areata. The sequencing input was NKG2D-low CD8+ T cells sorted from blood. The CDR3: CASSHPDPGQAMQPQHF. The DNA of the CDR3 is TGCGCCAGCAGTCATCCTGATCCGGGACAGGCAATGCAGCCCCAGCATTTT.